The 29 T cell receptor beta chains reported below all come from one sample, sequenced in a study of T cell repertoires in cytomegalovirus infection. Using its own MiXCR run on the reads, TCRdb lists one record per CDR3 protein. Among 490,000 or so distinct CDR3 sequences listed, roughly 10% were seen once. Sequencing was done on a sample of PBMCs. The receptors derive from a human donor in good health (CMV status not recorded). Some clones in this sample may be carry-over from other donors' samples.

This clonotype was recorded at least ten times. The V and J genes are TRBV12-3 or TRBV12-4 and TRBJ2-1; TRBD2 is a possible D gene (5 bases). With 1 base removed from V and 1 base from J, the gap between germline ends came to 11 bases. CDR3 length: 16 residues. CDR3 nucleotides: TGTGCCAGCAGTTTAGATGAGGGTTTTTCCTACAATGAGCAGTTCTTC. It translates to CASSLDEGFSYNEQFF.

V gene TRBV28 combines with J gene TRBJ1-5; unclear D gene. V was pared by 3 bases and J by 0 bases, with 9 bases between. CDR1 and CDR2 (germline): MDHEN, SYDVKM. The CDR3 is 15 residues long. The CDR3 here is CASSFLRDSNQPQHF. Here the CDR3 DNA reads TGTGCCAGCAGTTTTTTGCGGGATAGCAATCAGCCCCAGCATTTT.

The sample holds many counts of this clonotype. This chain joins TRBV7-9 and TRBJ1-2, with 7 bases lining up with TRBD1. The CDR3 runs to 18 residues. With V trimmed by 1 base and J by 2 bases, 13 bases remained unmatched. The V gene's germline CDR1 is SEHNR and CDR2 FQNEAQ (reference sequence). In nucleotides, the CDR3 is TGTGCCAGCAGCTTAGGCTCCGGGACAGCACTCCGGAACTATGGCTACACCTTC. Translation gives CASSLGSGTALRNYGYTF.

This clonotype was counted ten times or more. The V and J genes are TRBV7-3 and TRBJ2-1; D is perhaps TRBD2 (5 bases). This CDR3 comprises 13 residues. The germline gives CDR1 SGHTA, CDR2 FQGTGA. Trimming shortened V by 0 bases and J by 5 bases, and 5 bases separated the two germline ends. The CDR3 DNA is TGTGCCAGCAGCTTAACCGGGGACAATGAGCAGTTCTTC. Amino acids: CASSLTGDNEQFF. Based on the CDR3 plus reference TRBV7-3 and TRBJ2-1, the full variable domain is GAGVSQTPSNKVTEKGKYVELRCDPISGHTALYWYRQSLGQGPEFLIYFQGTGAADDSGLPNDRFFAVRPEGSVSTLKIQRTERGDSAVYLCASSLTGDNEQFFGPGTRLTVL.

This clonotype occurred many times. This chain links TRBV28 with TRBJ2-6; D is unclear. V was shortened by 7 bases and J by 2 bases, with 18 bases between the two germline ends. The germline V gene encodes CDR1 MDHEN and CDR2 SYDVKM. There are 17 residues in the CDR3. The CDR3 spells CASTPGLTLAGANVLTF. DNA of the CDR3: TGTGCCAGCACCCCCGGATTAACCCTCGCTGGGGCCAACGTCCTGACTTTC.

CDR3 amino acids: CASSPFFGTGNQPQHF. DNA for the CDR3: TGCGCCAGCAGCCCTTTCTTTGGGACAGGCAATCAGCCCCAGCATTTT. The rearrangement uses TRBV23-1 and TRBJ1-5; 7 bases match TRBD1. TRBV23-1 is classed as an ORF, of uncertain function. With 6 bases clipped from V and 2 bases from J, the junction kept 10 bases outside the gene matches. This CDR3 is 16 amino acids long.

The chain joins TRBV20-1 to TRBJ1-5; D gene ambiguous. The V end was cut by 3 bases, the J end by 4 bases, with 7 bases between. Germline CDR1 reads DFQATT; CDR2 reads SNEGSKA (reference sequence). CDR3 length equals 12 residues. CDR3 loop: CSARSGNQPQHF. The CDR3 region has the DNA TGCAGTGCTAGGTCGGGGAATCAGCCCCAGCATTTT.

This clonotype was seen repeatedly, ten times or more. The rearrangement uses TRBV11-2 and TRBJ2-1; TRBD2 matches 11 bases. V gave up 3 bases and J gave up 7 bases; unmatched junction bases: 5. CDR3 size: 15 residues. Germline V CDR1 and CDR2: SGHAT, FQNNGV. CDR3 coding DNA: TGTGCCAGCAGCTTGGGTAGCGGGGGGGTAAATGAGCAGTTCTTC. Amino acid sequence: CASSLGSGGVNEQFF.

This clonotype was seen more than once but under ten times. The chain links TRBV4-2 to TRBJ1-2; no firm D call. CDR1 LGHNA and CDR2 YNFKEQ come from the germline V gene. Trimming shortened V by 1 base and J by 7 bases, and 7 bases separated the two germline ends. This CDR3 spans 12 amino acids. The chain's CDR3 is CASSQALGGYTF. CDR3 sequence (DNA): TGTGCCAGCAGCCAAGCCCTAGGTGGCTACACCTTC.

This clonotype was observed many times. The J gene is TRBJ1-4, the V gene TRBV7-9, with TRBD1 matching 7 bases. V lost 4 bases to trimming and J lost 5 bases; unmatched junction nucleotides: 7. The CDR3 covers 15 residues. CDR1 SEHNR and CDR2 FQNEAQ come from the germline V gene (reference sequence). As DNA, the CDR3 is TGTGCCAGCAGCTCCGGGACAGTCATCAATGAAAAACTGTTTTTT. Its protein is CASSSGTVINEKLFF.

This clonotype was seen many times. J is TRBJ2-1 and V is TRBV7-8; D is perhaps TRBD2 (6 bases). Germline V CDR1 and CDR2: SGHVS, FQNEAQ. With 4 bases removed from V and 7 bases from J, the gap between germline ends came to 17 bases. This CDR3 is built from 15 residues. CDR3 amino acids: CASSSSRDFLNEQFF. The CDR3 nucleotides are TGTGCCAGCAGCTCTTCCCGGGACTTTTTGAATGAGCAGTTCTTC.

This clonotype has ten or more counts. CDR3 in amino acids: CATRTSAYEQYF. Here the CDR3 DNA reads TGTGCCACCCGGACGTCCGCCTACGAGCAGTACTTC. The J gene is TRBJ2-7, the V gene TRBV10-3; D remains ambiguous. V shed 10 bases and J shed 2 bases, with 12 bases lying between them. Looked up from germline, CDR1 is ENHRY and CDR2 is SYGVKD. The CDR3 loop spans 12 amino acids.

This clonotype was recorded a few times. This chain connects TRBV6-1 to TRBJ2-6; TRBD2 might be the D (5 bases). The CDR3 has 17 residues. CDR1 MNHNS and CDR2 SASEGT come from the germline V gene. The ends were cut back, 4 bases at V and 0 bases at J, with 13 bases in the middle. In nucleotides, the CDR3 is TGTGCCAGCAGTGTGGGAGTTCCCCGCTCTGGGGCCAACGTCCTGACTTTC. Translation gives CASSVGVPRSGANVLTF.

The chain uses TRBV12-5 and TRBJ1-1; TRBD1 agrees at 7 bases. Trimming removed 1 base from V and 6 bases from J; junction bases left unmatched: 2. The length of the CDR3 is 13 residues. Looked up from germline, CDR1 is LGHNT and CDR2 is FRNRAP. This CDR3 is CASGLGQGPEAFF. Written as DNA, the CDR3 is TGTGCTAGTGGTTTGGGACAGGGCCCTGAAGCTTTCTTT. The variable domain in full, with the rest retrieved from reference TRBV12-5 and TRBJ1-1, is DARVTQTPRHKVTEMGQEVTMRCQPILGHNTVFWYRQTMMQGLELLAYFRNRAPLDDSGMPKDRFSAEMPDATLATLKIQPSEPRDSAVYFCASGLGQGPEAFFGQGTRLTVV.

This clonotype occurred many times. The chain employs TRBV12-3 or TRBV12-4 and TRBJ1-1; D is unclear. The CDR3 is 15 residues long. Between the trimmed V and J ends, which lost 6 bases and 0 bases, there was a span of 14 bases. CDR3 sequence reads: CASSPGGYLNTEAFF. Written as DNA, the CDR3 is TGTGCCAGCAGCCCCGGCGGCTATCTGAACACTGAAGCTTTCTTT.

This clonotype was picked up a small number of times. The gene calls are TRBV2 and TRBJ1-4, with 8 nucleotides matching TRBD1. Trimming at V came to 4 bases and at J to 4 bases, leaving 5 bases not matched to a gene. Germline CDR1 and CDR2: SNHLY and FYNNEI. CDR3 length: 15 amino acids. CDR3 DNA: TGTGCCAGCAGTGTTGAGGGACAGGTTAATGAAAAACTGTTTTTT. Translation: CASSVEGQVNEKLFF.

This clonotype appeared many times. The chain uses TRBV27 and TRBJ2-7; D may be TRBD1 (5 bases). The germline gives CDR1 MNHEY, CDR2 SMNVEV (reference sequence). CDR3 length: 14 residues. Trimming removed 6 bases at V and 3 bases at J, with 15 bases between. As DNA, the CDR3 is TGTGCCAGCAGCCCCCGACAGCTAAACTACGAGCAGTACTTC. Its protein product is CASSPRQLNYEQYF.

The chain recombines TRBV20-1 with TRBJ2-1, with TRBD2 matching 9 bases. The germline gives CDR1 DFQATT, CDR2 SNEGSKA (reference sequence). CDR3 length: 14 amino acids. With V trimmed by 2 bases and J by 9 bases, 8 bases remained unmatched. The CDR3 spells CSARSGGRAGEQFF. CDR3 coding DNA: TGCAGTGCTAGATCTGGCGGGAGGGCCGGTGAGCAGTTCTTC.

Many counts were recorded for this clonotype. The chain links TRBV12-3 or TRBV12-4 to TRBJ1-1; tentative D call: TRBD1 (5 bases). This CDR3 has 16 amino acids. V was shortened by 2 bases and J by 7 bases, with 20 bases between the two germline ends. CDR3 nucleotides: TGTGCCAGCAGTTTACCAGGGCGGAAGGAGCAAATTGAAGCTTTCTTT. The encoded protein is CASSLPGRKEQIEAFF.

A word on this clonotype: A read error may be the cause here, since a much bigger clone is one base away. This chain connects TRBV7-6 to TRBJ1-2; D is uncertain. This CDR3 spans 12 amino acids. CDR1 and CDR2 (germline): SGHVS, FNYEAQ. The CDR3 protein is CTSSSFYGGYTF. The CDR3 nucleotides are TGTACCAGCAGCTCCTTCTATGGTGGCTACACCTTC.

This clonotype was counted ten times or more. Sequence at one end of the junction differs from germline and may be a read error. This CDR3 is CASSLDGGMNTEAFF. As DNA, the CDR3 is TGTGCCAGTAGCCTCGACGGGGGTATGAACACTGAAGCTTTCTTT. The gene calls are TRBV5-1 and TRBJ1-1; D possibly corresponds to TRBD1 (5 bases). This CDR3 contains 15 residues. Germline V gene data show CDR1 as SGHRS and CDR2 as YFSETQ.

This clonotype has ten or more counts. The chain uses TRBV7-2 and TRBJ2-3; 10 bases align to TRBD2. Germline V lookup: CDR1 SGHTA, CDR2 FQGNSA. V lost 4 bases to trimming and J lost 1 base; unmatched junction nucleotides: 2. This CDR3 has 15 amino acids. The CDR3 DNA is TGTGCCAGCAGCTATGGACTAGCGGGCACAGATACGCAGTATTTT. Translated: CASSYGLAGTDTQYF.

This clonotype was counted between two and nine times. The chain links TRBV5-1 to TRBJ2-5; TRBD1 matches 10 bases. Germline CDR1 is SGHRS and CDR2 is YFSETQ. This CDR3 is built from 16 residues. J lost 2 bases, V lost 4 bases, and 8 bases had no gene match. The CDR3 coding sequence is TGCGCCAGCAGCCCCGGGACAGGGGTGAGGCAAGAGACCCAGTACTTC. Its protein is CASSPGTGVRQETQYF.

This clonotype has at least ten counts. V and J are TRBV28 and TRBJ1-2; D unclear. The CDR3 is made up of 15 amino acids. The germline gives CDR1 MDHEN, CDR2 SYDVKM. Trimming stripped 7 bases from V and 5 bases from J, with 20 bases between. The CDR3 sequence is CASMPLLRAPYGYTF. CDR3 nucleotide sequence: TGTGCCAGCATGCCACTGCTCCGGGCCCCGTATGGCTACACCTTC.

This clonotype was seen a handful of times. The chain employs TRBV6-5 and TRBJ2-1; D is undetermined. This CDR3 is 17 amino acids long. V was cut by 2 bases and J by 4 bases, with 18 bases left in between. Germline V gene lookup returns CDR1 MNHEY and CDR2 SVGAGI. CDR3 coding DNA: TGTGCCAGCAGTTACGGTTTGCGCCAGGAGATTTACAATGAGCAGTTCTTC. This codes for CASSYGLRQEIYNEQFF.

The chain has TRBV29-1 and TRBJ1-3, with D perhaps TRBD1 (6 bases). The germline V gene has CDR1 SQVTM and CDR2 ANQGSEA. Between the trimmed V and J ends, which lost 3 bases and 2 bases, there was a span of 11 bases. The CDR3 is made up of 14 amino acids. The CDR3: CSVDPQGTGNTIYF. DNA of the CDR3: TGCAGCGTTGACCCACAGGGAACTGGAAACACCATATATTTT. The full variable domain, in which reference TRBV29-1 and TRBJ1-3 provide the parts outside the CDR3, is SAVISQKPSRDICQRGTSLTIQCQVDSQVTMMFWYRQQPGQSLTLIATANQGSEATYESGFVIDKFPISRPNLTFSTLTVSNMSPEDSSIYLCSVDPQGTGNTIYFGEGSWLTVV.

This chain uses TRBV28 with TRBJ2-6, with D unresolved. The germline gives CDR1 MDHEN, CDR2 SYDVKM. The V end was cut by 4 bases, the J end by 0 bases, with 10 bases between. The CDR3 contains 16 residues. The CDR3 DNA reads TGTGCCAGCAGTTCCCTCTTACTCTCTGGGGCCAACGTCCTGACTTTC. Amino acid sequence: CASSSLLLSGANVLTF.

This clonotype has ten or more counts. This rearrangement joins TRBV3-1 to TRBJ2-3, with TRBD2 matching 10 bases. Germline CDR1 LGHDT, CDR2 YNNKEL (reference sequence). The V and J ends lost 0 bases and 3 bases, in that order; junction bases with no gene match: 6. The CDR3 loop spans 17 amino acids. The CDR3 coding sequence is TGTGCCAGCAGCCAAGATAGCAGGACTAGCGGTACAGATACGCAGTATTTT. Amino acid sequence: CASSQDSRTSGTDTQYF.

This clonotype was counted at least ten times. The chain uses TRBV19 and TRBJ2-7; no reliable D call. The V and J ends lost 4 bases and 3 bases respectively, with 10 bases between them. Germline loops: CDR1 LNHDA, CDR2 SQIVND (reference sequence). CDR3 length: 13 residues. The CDR3 DNA follows: TGTGCCAGTAGTACTAATACACTCTACGAGCAGTACTTC. Residues: CASSTNTLYEQYF.